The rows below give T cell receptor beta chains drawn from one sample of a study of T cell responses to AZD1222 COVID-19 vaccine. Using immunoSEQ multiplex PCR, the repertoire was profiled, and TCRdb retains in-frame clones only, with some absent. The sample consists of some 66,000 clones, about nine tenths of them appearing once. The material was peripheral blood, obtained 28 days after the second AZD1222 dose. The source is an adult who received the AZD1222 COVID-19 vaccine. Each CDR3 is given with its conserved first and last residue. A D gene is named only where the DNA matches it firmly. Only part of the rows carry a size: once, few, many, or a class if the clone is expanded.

CASSQDSRQNSGANVLTF,TGCGCCAGCAGCCAAGATTCGAGACAGAACTCTGGGGCCAACGTCCTGACTTTC,TRBJ2-6,.,TRBV4-3,.
CASLGGVEQFF,TGTGCCTCCCTAGGGGGGGTAGAGCAGTTCTTC,TRBJ2-1,once,TRBV19,.
CASSRPGQPQHF,TGTGCCAGCAGTAGACCCGGTCAGCCCCAGCATTTT,TRBJ1-5,.,TRBV25-1,.
CASSPTSGRYTQYF,TGTGCCAGTAGTCCGACTAGCGGGAGATATACGCAGTATTTT,TRBJ2-3,.,TRBV19,TRBD2
CSVEDPEAGAGETQYF,TGCAGCGTTGAAGATCCGGAAGCGGGAGCGGGAGAGACCCAGTACTTC,TRBJ2-5,.,TRBV29-1,TRBD2
CASGSRTGDEQYF,TGTGCTAGTGGTTCCCGGACAGGAGACGAGCAGTACTTC,TRBJ2-7,.,TRBV12-5,TRBD1
CAISDPTRRVQETQYF,TGTGCCATCAGTGACCCGACGCGCAGGGTGCAGGAGACCCAGTACTTC,TRBJ2-5,once,TRBV10-3,.
CASSPQWDRGREKLFF,TGTGCCAGCAGCCCTCAATGGGACAGGGGGCGGGAAAAACTGTTTTTT,TRBJ1-4,.,TRBV3-1/TRBV3-2,TRBD1
CASSLGGSGLARYNEQFF,TGCGCCAGCAGCTTGGGAGGGAGCGGACTAGCGCGATACAATGAGCAGTTCTTC,TRBJ2-1,.,TRBV5-1,TRBD2
CASSATGGAYEQYF,TGTGCCAGCAGCGCGACAGGGGGGGCCTACGAGCAGTACTTC,TRBJ2-7,.,TRBV5-4,TRBD1
CASRTSGRADEQYF,TGTGCCAGCAGGACTAGCGGGAGGGCTGACGAGCAGTACTTC,TRBJ2-7,.,TRBV11-2,TRBD2
CASSPLLGGYEQYF,TGTGCCAGCAGCCCCCTACTAGGGGGGTACGAGCAGTACTTC,TRBJ2-7,.,TRBV4-2,.
CASSFTPLGEQYF,TGTGCCAGCAGTTTTACCCCCCTCGGCGAGCAGTACTTC,TRBJ2-7,.,TRBV27,.